The 11 T cell receptor beta chains listed next were all sequenced from one sample in a study of OX40 agonist ivuxolimab in advanced cancers. The method was immunoSEQ multiplex PCR; TCRdb's version includes in-frame clones alone and lacks a portion of them. The sample carries approximately 91,000 clones, around 86% recorded once. The starting material was CD4+ or CD8+ T cells sorted from blood, obtained in a trial of the OX40 agonist ivuxolimab. These receptors all stem from an adult with an advanced solid tumor such as melanoma, head and neck, liver or kidney cancer.

The chain recombines TRBV19 with TRBJ2-1; TRBD2 matches 7 bases. Germline V gives CDR1 LNHDA, CDR2 SQIVND (reference sequence). V dropped 7 bases and J dropped 4; count of bases not matched to a gene: 7. The CDR3 extends over 14 amino acids. CDR3 protein: CASKRAGPYNEQFF. The CDR3 nucleotides are TGTGCCAGTAAACGAGCGGGGCCGTACAATGAGCAGTTCTTC.

This rearrangement joins TRBV19 to TRBJ2-1, with D possibly being TRBD1 (6 bases). The CDR3 consists of 17 residues. V lost 6 bases and J lost 6, with 24 bases in between. Per the germline V gene, CDR1 is LNHDA and CDR2 is SQIVND (reference sequence). The DNA for the CDR3 is TGTGCCAGTAGAATTACAGGGCCCCACCCCGGGTCCAATGAGCAGTTCTTC. Translated: CASRITGPHPGSNEQFF. Looking up the rest from reference TRBV19 and TRBJ2-1 gives the full variable domain: DGGITQSPKYLFRKEGQNVTLSCEQNLNHDAMYWYRQDPGQGLRLIYYSQIVNDFQKGDIAEGYSVSREKKESFPLTVTSAQKNPTAFYLCASRITGPHPGSNEQFFGPGTRLTVL.

The CDR3 DNA follows: TGCGCCAGCAGCCAAGGACAGGGTCCCATCAATCAGCCCCAGCATTTT. It is translated as CASSQGQGPINQPQHF. This rearrangement joins TRBV4-1 to TRBJ1-5; 7 bases match TRBD1. V lost 1 base to trimming and J lost 3 bases; unmatched junction nucleotides: 6. The CDR3 extends over 16 amino acids. The germline V gene encodes CDR1 MGHRA and CDR2 YSYEKL.

The rearrangement links TRBV9 to TRBJ1-4; 7 bases are a match to TRBD1. The CDR3 contains 15 residues. V shed 3 bases and J 1 base; nucleotides not matched to a gene: 3. Per the germline V gene, CDR1 is SGDLS and CDR2 is YYNGEE. CDR3 DNA sequence: TGTGCCAGCAGCGGACAGGGTCAAACTAATGAAAAACTGTTTTTT. Translated: CASSGQGQTNEKLFF.

The rearrangement uses TRBV9 and TRBJ2-1; maybe TRBD2 (6 bases). V lost 0 bases to trimming and J lost 0 bases, with 19 bases between them. This CDR3 is built from 19 residues. Germline-derived CDR1 and CDR2 are SGDLS and YYNGEE. In DNA, the CDR3 is TGTGCCAGCAGCGTAGAAGTGGGGGGAGGTAGAGGCTCCTACAATGAGCAGTTCTTC. As protein: CASSVEVGGGRGSYNEQFF.

The chain couples TRBV29-1 to TRBJ2-7; D unresolved. CDR1 and CDR2 (germline): SQVTM, ANQGSEA. CDR3 length equals 12 residues. V was shortened by 5 bases and J by 5 bases, with 13 bases between the two germline ends. The DNA of the CDR3 is TGCAGCGTTCGGTCTAGTAAGCACGAGCAGTACTTC. This gives the protein CSVRSSKHEQYF.

J is TRBJ2-3 and V is TRBV5-4; a weak D match, TRBD2 (5 bases). This CDR3 is built from 17 residues. CDR1 is SGHNT, CDR2 YYREEE, per germline (reference sequence). The germline V and J ends were trimmed by 3 bases and 2 bases, with 19 bases remaining between them. CDR3 sequence (DNA): TGTGCCAGCAGCTCCGCGAACCCCTGGAGGTCCACAGATACGCAGTATTTT. Translation: CASSSANPWRSTDTQYF. The variable domain in full, with the rest retrieved from reference TRBV5-4 and TRBJ2-3, is ETGVTQSPTHLIKTRGQQVTLRCSSQSGHNTVSWYQQALGQGPQFIFQYYREEENGRGNFPPRFSGLQFPNYSSELNVNALELDDSALYLCASSSANPWRSTDTQYFGPGTRLTVL.

The chain carries TRBV10-3 and TRBJ1-4, with a tentative D call TRBD1 (6 bases). The CDR3 runs 15 residues. CDR1 and CDR2 from the germline V gene are ENHRY and SYGVKD. The germline V and J ends were trimmed by 6 bases and 2 bases, with 13 bases remaining between them. CDR3 sequence: CAISPGGATNEKLFF. CDR3 nucleotides: TGTGCCATCAGCCCGGGGGGGGCGACTAATGAAAAACTGTTTTTT.

Of note for this clone: At one end, the junction sequence differs from germline, possibly due to a read error. This chain connects TRBV7-7 to TRBJ2-7; 8 nucleotides agree with TRBD1. Germline V gene lookup returns CDR1 SSHAT and CDR2 FNYEAQ (reference sequence). CDR3 length: 15 amino acids. The DNA of the CDR3 is TGTGCTAGCAGCCCCGGGACAGGAAACTCCTACGAGCAGTACTTC. Translating gives CASSPGTGNSYEQYF.

J is TRBJ2-5 and V is TRBV2; tentatively, D is TRBD1 (5 bases). Germline assignment: CDR1 SNHLY and CDR2 FYNNEI. The CDR3 covers 16 residues. V lost 5 bases, J lost 4 bases, and 20 bases lay in between. The CDR3 here is CASSSGWWGVGETQYF. The CDR3 DNA reads as TGTGCCAGCAGTTCGGGTTGGTGGGGCGTCGGAGAGACCCAGTACTTC. The variable domain in full, completed from reference TRBV2 and TRBJ2-5, reads EPEVTQTPSHQVTQMGQEVILRCVPISNHLYFYWYRQILGQKVEFLVSFYNNEISEKSEIFDDQFSVERPDGSNFTLKIRSTKLEDSAMYFCASSSGWWGVGETQYFGPGTRLLVL.

The chain has TRBV6-1 and TRBJ1-1, with a weak D call TRBD1 (6 bases). Between the trimmed V and J ends, which lost 4 bases and 6 bases, there was a span of 15 bases. This CDR3 is 14 amino acids long. The germline gives CDR1 MNHNS, CDR2 SASEGT. The CDR3 nucleotides are TGTGCCAGCAGTGGGACAGTGCGGATTGCTGAAGCTTTCTTT. Translation gives CASSGTVRIAEAFF.